Listed below are T cell receptor beta chains from one sample, sequenced in a study of cytomegalovirus exposure and HLA in healthy donors. The repertoire was sequenced with immunoSEQ multiplex PCR; TCRdb's copy has only in-frame clones and lacks some. The sample lists just over 150,000 clones; over 75% were seen once. The sample taken for sequencing was PBMCs. The receptors here all came from a woman aged 45-59 years in good health and CMV-seropositive. Both conserved end residues are part of each CDR3. D genes are given only for firm matches. Rows may omit the clone size; those that give it use once, few, many or a size class.

clone_size | j_call | d_call | v_call | cdr3_aa | cdr3_nt
. | TRBJ2-1 | TRBD2 | TRBV9 | CASSVGVSGGYNEQFF | TGTGCCAGCAGCGTGGGGGTTAGCGGGGGTTACAATGAGCAGTTCTTC
. | TRBJ1-4 | . | TRBV11-2 | CASSLDRYNEKLFF | TGTGCCAGCAGCCTCGACAGGTATAATGAAAAACTGTTTTTT
. | TRBJ2-7 | . | TRBV9 | CASSVGGRTYEQYF | TGTGCCAGCAGCGTAGGCGGAAGAACCTACGAGCAGTACTTC
. | TRBJ1-3 | TRBD1 | TRBV9 | CASSADRGRAGNTIYF | TGTGCCAGCAGCGCGGACAGGGGGCGAGCTGGAAACACCATATATTTT
once | TRBJ1-1 | . | TRBV28 | CASSLTGRNTEAFF | TGTGCCAGCAGTTTAACAGGGAGGAACACTGAAGCTTTCTTT
. | TRBJ2-7 | TRBD1 | TRBV27 | CASRQGQVVGEQYF | TGTGCCAGCCGCCAGGGACAGGTGGTGGGCGAGCAGTACTTC
once | TRBJ2-3 | . | TRBV28 | CASSLSGTGGTDTQYF | TGTGCCAGCAGTCTCTCCGGGACGGGGGGCACAGATACGCAGTATTTT
few | TRBJ1-5 | TRBD1 | TRBV15 | CATSSGTGTNQPQHF | TGTGCCACCAGCAGTGGGACAGGGACCAATCAGCCCCAGCATTTT
. | TRBJ2-2 | . | TRBV28 | CASSDGNGSGELFF | TGTGCCAGCAGTGACGGGAACGGATCCGGGGAGCTGTTTTTT
. | TRBJ1-2 | TRBD1 | TRBV11-2 | CASSLLYTGVGGYTF | TGTGCCAGCAGCTTACTCTATACAGGGGTGGGTGGCTACACCTTC
. | TRBJ2-7 | TRBD1 | TRBV5-4 | CASSLGSGTGGVEQYF | TGTGCCAGCAGCTTGGGCTCCGGGACAGGGGGCGTCGAGCAGTACTTC
. | TRBJ2-7 | TRBD1 | TRBV7-2 | CASSSWTGTGSEQYF | TGTGCCAGCAGCTCCTGGACCGGGACAGGGAGCGAGCAGTACTTC
. | TRBJ2-7 | TRBD2 | TRBV7-9 | CASSLGLAGSYEQYF | TGTGCCAGCAGCTTAGGACTAGCGGGATCCTACGAGCAGTACTTC
. | TRBJ1-2 | . | TRBV5-1 | CASRFQLSRDYGYTF | TGCGCCAGCAGGTTCCAGCTATCCAGGGACTATGGCTACACCTTC
. | TRBJ2-1 | TRBD2 | TRBV18 | CASSPTSDEQFF | TGTGCCAGCTCACCCACTAGCGATGAGCAGTTCTTC
. | TRBJ2-5 | . | TRBV5-4 | CASSSPQDRETQYF | TGTGCCAGCAGCTCCCCGCAGGACAGAGAGACCCAGTACTTC
. | TRBJ2-2 | TRBD2 | TRBV6-5 | CASGHLAGATGELFF | TGTGCCAGCGGACACCTAGCGGGGGCCACCGGGGAGCTGTTTTTT
. | TRBJ2-7 | TRBD2 | TRBV4-1 | CASSRRLAGDYEQYF | TGCGCCAGCAGCCGCAGACTAGCGGGGGACTACGAGCAGTACTTC
. | TRBJ1-6 | TRBD1 | TRBV4-3 | CASSQFWPGQGRADYNSPLHF | TGCGCCAGCAGCCAATTCTGGCCGGGACAGGGCCGTGCCGACTATAATTCACCCCTCCACTTT
. | TRBJ2-7 | TRBD1 | TRBV6-1 | CASSERQGARDEQYF | TGTGCCAGCAGTGAAAGACAGGGGGCGAGGGACGAGCAGTACTTC
. | TRBJ2-7 | . | TRBV11-2 | CASSLGVRTGEQYF | TGTGCCAGCAGCTTAGGCGTGAGAACGGGCGAGCAGTACTTC
. | TRBJ1-2 | . | TRBV6-5 | CASSHGGGGYGYTF | TGTGCCAGCAGTCACGGGGGAGGGGGGTATGGCTACACCTTC
. | TRBJ2-7 | . | TRBV4-1 | CASSQRDSYEQYF | TGCGCCAGCAGCCAAAGGGACTCGTACGAGCAGTACTTC
. | TRBJ2-1 | TRBD2 | TRBV15 | CATSPGPLAGEDNEQFF | TGTGCCACCAGCCCTGGTCCCCTAGCGGGAGAGGACAATGAGCAGTTCTTC